Listed here are 3 T cell receptor beta chains from one sample, sequenced in a study of blood T cell repertoires in COVID-19. Assay used: immunoSEQ multiplex PCR; TCRdb lists only in-frame clones, some missing. The repertoire has 340,000 or so clones, 87% of them found once; the top ten carry 1%. Sequencing was performed on peripheral blood. These receptors were collected from a man aged 45-60 years with active or convalescent COVID-19.

The chain couples TRBV19 to TRBJ1-6; D is possibly TRBD1 (5 bases). Germline CDR1 is LNHDA and CDR2 is SQIVND (reference sequence). The CDR3 is 16 amino acids. Deletions cut 7 bases from V and 4 bases from J, with 17 bases between. The chain's CDR3 is CASMGGPGTYNSPLHF. The DNA of the CDR3 is TGTGCCAGTATGGGGGGACCGGGAACGTATAATTCACCCCTCCACTTT.

The chain recombines TRBV5-6 with TRBJ1-4, with 9 bases lining up with TRBD1. The CDR3 totals 16 residues. Germline values: CDR1 SGHDT, CDR2 YYEEEE. V dropped 5 bases and J dropped 7; count of bases not matched to a gene: 12. As DNA, the CDR3 is TGTGCCAGCAGTGAAGAACCGGGACAGGGATCTGAAAAACTGTTTTTT. Translated, it gives CASSEEPGQGSEKLFF. Supplemented by reference TRBV5-6 and TRBJ1-4, the full variable domain reads DAGVTQSPTHLIKTRGQQVTLRCSPKSGHDTVSWYQQALGQGPQFIFQYYEEEERQRGNFPDRFSGHQFPNYSSELNVNALLLGDSALYLCASSEEPGQGSEKLFFGSGTQLSVL.

V gene TRBV18 combines with J gene TRBJ1-5, with 7 bases lining up with TRBD1. The CDR3 runs to 14 residues. CDR1 KGHSH and CDR2 LQKENI come from the germline V gene. Trimming removed 6 bases from V and 5 bases from J; junction bases left unmatched: 7. CDR3 sequence (DNA): TGTGCCAGCTCGCACGGGACAGTATATCAGCCCCAGCATTTT. Translated, it gives CASSHGTVYQPQHF.